One and the same sample provided the 21 T cell receptor beta chains below, sequenced in a study of blood T cell repertoires in COVID-19. Sequencing was performed with immunoSEQ multiplex PCR; in TCRdb, only in-frame clones are kept and a portion is missing. The sample yields around 300,000 clones, approximately 89% seen once. Sequenced sample: PBMCs or T cells enriched from blood (not recorded which). Receptors originate from a woman between 25 and 40 years old who had recovered from COVID-19.

The chain couples TRBV28 to TRBJ1-1, with D uncertain. This CDR3 is built from 15 residues. V shed 2 bases and J shed 3 bases, with 13 bases lying between them. CDR1 MDHEN and CDR2 SYDVKM come from the germline V gene. CDR3 residues: CASSLRSGGYTEAFF. Here the CDR3 DNA reads TGTGCCAGCAGTTTAAGATCGGGTGGTTACACTGAAGCTTTCTTT.

The chain couples TRBV12-5 to TRBJ2-3; D possibly corresponds to TRBD1 (5 bases). The V gene lost 1 base and the J gene lost 4 bases, with 12 bases spanning the gap. Germline V gives CDR1 LGHNT, CDR2 FRNRAP. The CDR3 is 15 residues long. The CDR3 is CASGLGGLNPDTQYF. CDR3 nucleotides: TGTGCTAGTGGTTTGGGGGGCCTAAATCCAGATACGCAGTATTTT.

J is TRBJ1-6 and V is TRBV19; D unresolved. The CDR3 has 15 amino acids. Germline V lookup: CDR1 LNHDA, CDR2 SQIVND (reference sequence). Trimming removed 6 bases from V and 8 bases from J, with 17 bases in between. CDR3 region: CASRETFAGDSPLHF. The CDR3 region has the DNA TGTGCCAGTAGGGAGACATTTGCCGGGGATTCACCCCTCCACTTT.

This clone was observed a single time. The chain employs TRBV18 and TRBJ2-1, with 9 nucleotides matching TRBD1. CDR3 length: 17 amino acids. Germline V gene lookup returns CDR1 KGHSH and CDR2 LQKENI. V shed 3 bases, J shed 1 base, and the junction held 7 bases outside the gene matches. CDR3 amino acids: CASSPYGQGLSYNEQFF. In DNA form, the CDR3 reads TGTGCCAGCTCACCCTACGGACAGGGGCTTTCCTACAATGAGCAGTTCTTC.

This chain connects TRBV9 to TRBJ1-5; 9 bases fit TRBD1. The ends lost 5 bases at V and 7 bases at J; junction bases unmatched: 7. The length of the CDR3 is 14 residues. Germline V gives CDR1 SGDLS, CDR2 YYNGEE. The CDR3: CASSRGTGLQPQHF. CDR3 sequence (DNA): TGTGCCAGCAGTAGGGGGACAGGGCTACAGCCCCAGCATTTT.

The chain combines TRBV5-4 with TRBJ2-7, with a tentative D call TRBD2 (5 bases). CDR1 and CDR2 (germline): SGHNT, YYREEE (reference sequence). The V and J ends lost 0 bases and 0 bases respectively, with 13 bases between them. There are 16 residues in the CDR3. The CDR3 loop is CASSLGTAVSSYEQYF. The CDR3 bases are TGTGCCAGCAGCTTGGGGACTGCCGTGAGCTCCTACGAGCAGTACTTC.

For the CDR3, the DNA is TGTGCCTGGAGTGGGGGACTGAGTAATAACTATGGCTACACCTTC. Its protein is CAWSGGLSNNYGYTF. V is TRBV30 and J is TRBJ1-2; a possible D gene is TRBD1 (5 bases). This CDR3 has 15 amino acids. Germline-derived CDR1 and CDR2 are GTSNPN and SVGIG (reference sequence). Trimming shortened V by 1 base and J by 1 base, and 13 bases separated the two germline ends. The full variable domain, with the rest looked up from reference TRBV30 and TRBJ1-2, is SQTIHQWPATLVQPVGSPLSLECTVEGTSNPNLYWYRQAAGRGLQLLFYSVGIGQISSEVPQNLSASRPQDRQFILSSKKLLLSDSGFYLCAWSGGLSNNYGYTFGSGTRLTVV.

The chain is built from TRBV4-3 and TRBJ2-3; TRBD2 matches 9 bases. V lost 0 bases, J lost 3 bases, and 10 bases stayed unmatched. Germline loops: CDR1 LGHNA, CDR2 YSLEER. The CDR3 runs to 18 residues. CDR3: CASSQDRRRGGGTDTQYF. The CDR3 DNA reads as TGCGCCAGCAGCCAAGATAGGAGGCGGGGGGGCGGTACAGATACGCAGTATTTT.

This chain joins TRBV29-1 and TRBJ1-2; D is perhaps TRBD1 (6 bases). V shed 1 base and J shed 4 bases, with 13 bases lying between them. The germline gives CDR1 SQVTM, CDR2 ANQGSEA. The CDR3 is 14 amino acids. CDR3 sequence: CSVEGDRGGYGYTF. In DNA form, the CDR3 reads TGCAGCGTTGAAGGGGACCGAGGGGGCTATGGCTACACCTTC.

This clone was recorded a few times. CDR3 in amino acids: CATSRMTGGRYGYTF. The CDR3 DNA sequence: TGTGCCACCAGCAGAATGACCGGGGGGCGCTATGGCTACACCTTC. The chain has TRBV15 and TRBJ1-2, with a tentative D call TRBD1 (6 bases). V was pared by 2 bases and J by 4 bases, with 14 bases between. CDR1 and CDR2 (germline): LNHNV, YYDKDF (reference sequence). The CDR3 runs 15 residues.

The chain has TRBV14 and TRBJ2-3, with no clear D. The CDR3 is 14 residues long. Germline CDR1 SGHDN, CDR2 FVKESK. V gave up 4 bases and J gave up 0 bases, with 8 bases separating them. The DNA for the CDR3 is TGTGCCAGCAGCCCCACACCTAGCACAGATACGCAGTATTTT. Its protein is CASSPTPSTDTQYF.

The chain recombines TRBV6-2 or TRBV6-3 with TRBJ1-2; D call uncertain. V was cut by 0 bases and J by 5 bases, with 4 bases left in between. Germline assignment: CDR1 MNHEY and CDR2 SVGEGT. There are 12 residues in the CDR3. CDR3 loop: CASSYSVYGYTF. CDR3 nucleotides: TGTGCCAGCAGTTACTCCGTTTATGGCTACACCTTC.

The chain is built from TRBV5-5 and TRBJ1-2; D uncertain. The CDR3 is made up of 13 amino acids. Germline CDR1 and CDR2: SGHKS and YYEKEE (reference sequence). Between the trimmed V and J ends, which lost 1 base and 2 bases, there was a span of 6 bases. The CDR3 region has the DNA TGTGCCAGCAGCTTGCGAGGGAACTATGGCTACACCTTC. Translated, it gives CASSLRGNYGYTF.

The table lists this clone with a few counts. For the CDR3, the DNA is TGTGCCAGCAGTGAATCTGAAGCGGGGGGGTACTACGAGCAGTACTTC. Amino acids: CASSESEAGGYYEQYF. The V and J genes are TRBV25-1 and TRBJ2-7; TRBD2 agrees at 10 bases. V dropped 1 base and J dropped 3; count of bases not matched to a gene: 6. Germline lookup yields CDR1 MGHDK and CDR2 SYGVNS. The CDR3 loop spans 16 amino acids.

The chain carries TRBV9 and TRBJ1-6; 9 nucleotides align to TRBD1. The CDR3 spans 15 residues. Germline CDR1 SGDLS, CDR2 YYNGEE. V was clipped by 4 bases and J by 11 bases; unmatched bases: 10. In DNA, the CDR3 is TGTGCCAGCAGCATCACCGGGACAGGGAGGGCACCCCTCCACTTT. It translates to CASSITGTGRAPLHF.

The chain has TRBV4-2 and TRBJ1-2; no definite D call. Between the trimmed V and J ends, which lost 0 bases and 7 bases, there was a span of 12 bases. CDR3 length equals 14 residues. Germline CDR1 and CDR2: LGHNA and YNFKEQ. CDR3 coding DNA: TGTGCCAGCAGCCAAGATCTTGCACTGCCTGGCTACACCTTC. This translates into CASSQDLALPGYTF.

The chain is built from TRBV6-5 and TRBJ1-1; D gene ambiguous. The germline V gene encodes CDR1 MNHEY and CDR2 SVGAGI. The CDR3 totals 13 residues. V was shortened by 7 bases and J by 3 bases, with 12 bases between the two germline ends. The CDR3 region is CASIYDLDTEAFF. In DNA, the CDR3 is TGTGCCAGCATCTACGACTTAGACACTGAAGCTTTCTTT.

This chain uses TRBV11-2 with TRBJ1-1; no firm D call. Looked up from germline, CDR1 is SGHAT and CDR2 is FQNNGV. CDR3 length: 14 amino acids. V lost 1 base, J lost 4 bases, and 10 bases lay in between. The DNA for the CDR3 is TGTGCCAGCAGCTTAGGAGGGAGTAGCACTGAAGCTTTCTTT. Amino acids: CASSLGGSSTEAFF.

This clone was seen more than once but under ten times. V gene TRBV27 combines with J gene TRBJ2-3; TRBD1 matches at 10 bases. The J segment lost 1 base and the V segment lost 0 bases, leaving 7 bases of the junction unmatched. Per the germline V gene, CDR1 is MNHEY and CDR2 is SMNVEV (reference sequence). This CDR3 is 18 amino acids long. The DNA for the CDR3 is TGTGCCAGCAGTTTATCGAAATGGGACAGGGGAGGCACAGATACGCAGTATTTT. It translates to CASSLSKWDRGGTDTQYF.

The chain recombines TRBV19 with TRBJ2-6; 8 nucleotides agree with TRBD1. Per the germline V gene, CDR1 is LNHDA and CDR2 is SQIVND (reference sequence). The CDR3 contains 16 residues. V lost 2 bases, J lost 2 bases, and 2 bases stayed unmatched. CDR3: CASSIRTGPGANVLTF. In DNA form, the CDR3 reads TGTGCCAGTAGTATAAGGACAGGGCCTGGGGCCAACGTCCTGACTTTC.

The gene calls are TRBV30 and TRBJ2-3, with 7 nucleotides matching TRBD1. J gave up 2 bases and V 4 bases, and 9 bases lay outside the gene matches. Germline lookup yields CDR1 GTSNPN and CDR2 SVGIG (reference sequence). The CDR3 is made up of 15 amino acids. CDR3 amino acids: CAWTGSGQHTDTQYF. The DNA of the CDR3 is TGTGCCTGGACTGGCTCGGGACAGCACACAGATACGCAGTATTTT.